This record covers a single TCR beta chain. Germline CDR1 is SSHAT and CDR2 is FNYEAQ (reference sequence). The CDR3 loop spans 14 amino acids. TRB rearrangements were amplified by touch-down multiplex PCR with mixed TRB-A/B primers. TCRdb re-called the multiplex PCR reads; every CDR3 protein appears as one record, without DNA. The table gives thousands of distinct CDR3 sequences; the top ten clones make up about a third of it. This record belongs to a study of T cell clusters in autoimmune cytopenias. At the level of the study: Per sample, median TRB depth was approximately 52,000 reads, yielding a median about 2,500 distinct clonotypes.

TRB was amplified from approximately 250 ng of peripheral blood genomic DNA per sample. This sample was also put to use in a study of T cell repertoires in aging, cancer and after chemotherapy. That source reports: The full dataset contained several million TCR reads. Median generation probability rose over the chemotherapy interval in each cancer cohort, suggesting rebound thymic output.

The chain uses TRBV7-7 and TRBJ2-1; TCRdb gives TRBD1 as the D gene, but with no DNA this cannot be confirmed. Sequencing was done on a sample of peripheral blood. The TCR comes from a human donor with an autoimmune cytopenia or autoimmune hepatitis (not recorded which). The CDR3 sequence: CASSLRQGNTEQFF.